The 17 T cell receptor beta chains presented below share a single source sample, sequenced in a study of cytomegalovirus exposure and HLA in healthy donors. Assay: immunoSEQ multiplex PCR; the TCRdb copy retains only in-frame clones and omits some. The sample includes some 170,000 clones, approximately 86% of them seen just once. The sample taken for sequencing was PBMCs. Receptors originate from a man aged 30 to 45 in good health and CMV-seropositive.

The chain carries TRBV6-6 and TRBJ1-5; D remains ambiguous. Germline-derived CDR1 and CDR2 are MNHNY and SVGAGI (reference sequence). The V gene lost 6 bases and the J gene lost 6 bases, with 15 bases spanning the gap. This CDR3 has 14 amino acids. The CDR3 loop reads CASRDLRGSQPQHF. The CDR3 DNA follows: TGTGCCAGCAGAGACCTAAGAGGGTCTCAGCCCCAGCATTTT.

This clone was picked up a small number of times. CDR3 sequence reads: CASSPYVGNNGYTF. The CDR3 nucleotides read TGTGCCAGCAGCCCCTACGTGGGAAACAATGGCTACACCTTC. The V and J genes are TRBV7-6 and TRBJ1-2; the D is unclear. This CDR3 is 14 amino acids long. Germline lookup yields CDR1 SGHVS and CDR2 FNYEAQ. Trimming took 5 bases from V and 6 from J, leaving 16 bases between them.

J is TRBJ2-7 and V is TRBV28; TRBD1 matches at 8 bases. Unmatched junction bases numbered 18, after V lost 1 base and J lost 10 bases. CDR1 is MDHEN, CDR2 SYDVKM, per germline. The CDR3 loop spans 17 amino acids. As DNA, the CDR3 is TGTGCCAGCAGTTTATCGTCAAACCAGGGGGCGTCATCCGGACAGTACTTC. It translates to CASSLSSNQGASSGQYF.

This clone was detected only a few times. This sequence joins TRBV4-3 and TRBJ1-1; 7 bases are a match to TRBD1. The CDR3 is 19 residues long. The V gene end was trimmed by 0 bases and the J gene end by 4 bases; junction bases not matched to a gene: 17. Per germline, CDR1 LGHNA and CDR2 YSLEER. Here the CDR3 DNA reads TGCGCCAGCAGCCAAGATCCCCCACAGGGGTCAGAGAGGGGCACTGAAGCTTTCTTT. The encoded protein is CASSQDPPQGSERGTEAFF.

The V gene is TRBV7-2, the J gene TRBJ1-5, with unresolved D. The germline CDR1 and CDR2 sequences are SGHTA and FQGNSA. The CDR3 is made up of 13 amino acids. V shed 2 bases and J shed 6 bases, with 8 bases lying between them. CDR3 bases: TGTGCCAGCAGCTTATATCACGGTCAGCCCCAGCATTTT. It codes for CASSLYHGQPQHF.

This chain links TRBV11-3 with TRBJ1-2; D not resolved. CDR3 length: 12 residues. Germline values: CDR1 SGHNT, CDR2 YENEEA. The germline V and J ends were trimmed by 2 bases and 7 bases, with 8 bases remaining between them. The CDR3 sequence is CASSLRAGGYTF. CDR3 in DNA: TGTGCCAGCAGCTTAAGGGCGGGTGGCTACACCTTC. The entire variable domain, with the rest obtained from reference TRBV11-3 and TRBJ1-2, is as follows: EAGVVQSPRYKIIEKKQPVAFWCNPISGHNTLYWYLQNLGQGPELLIRYENEEAVDDSQLPKDRFSAERLKGVDSTLKIQPAELGDSAVYLCASSLRAGGYTFGSGTRLTVV.

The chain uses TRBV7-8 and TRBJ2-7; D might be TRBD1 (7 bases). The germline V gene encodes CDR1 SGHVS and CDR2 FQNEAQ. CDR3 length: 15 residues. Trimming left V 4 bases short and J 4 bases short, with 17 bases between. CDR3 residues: CASSSPTGRGYEQYF. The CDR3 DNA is TGTGCCAGCAGCTCCCCGACAGGGCGGGGATACGAGCAGTACTTC.

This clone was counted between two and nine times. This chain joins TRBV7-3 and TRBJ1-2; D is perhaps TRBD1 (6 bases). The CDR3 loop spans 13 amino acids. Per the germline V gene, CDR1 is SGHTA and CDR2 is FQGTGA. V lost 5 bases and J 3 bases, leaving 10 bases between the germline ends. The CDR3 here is CASSQDSDYGYTF. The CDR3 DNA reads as TGTGCCAGCAGCCAGGACAGCGACTATGGCTACACCTTC.

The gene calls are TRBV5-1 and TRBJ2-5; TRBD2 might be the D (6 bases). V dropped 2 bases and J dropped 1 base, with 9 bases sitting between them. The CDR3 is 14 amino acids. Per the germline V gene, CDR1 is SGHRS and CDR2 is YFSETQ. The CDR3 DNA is TGCGCCAGCAGCTTTTCTAGCGTCCAAGAGACCCAGTACTTC. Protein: CASSFSSVQETQYF.

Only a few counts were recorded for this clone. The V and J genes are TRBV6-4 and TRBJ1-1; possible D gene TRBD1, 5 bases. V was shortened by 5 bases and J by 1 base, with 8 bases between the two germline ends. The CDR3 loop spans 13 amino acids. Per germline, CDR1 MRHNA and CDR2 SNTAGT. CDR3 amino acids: CASSRGGNTEAFF. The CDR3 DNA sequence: TGTGCCAGCAGTCGGGGGGGGAACACTGAAGCTTTCTTT.

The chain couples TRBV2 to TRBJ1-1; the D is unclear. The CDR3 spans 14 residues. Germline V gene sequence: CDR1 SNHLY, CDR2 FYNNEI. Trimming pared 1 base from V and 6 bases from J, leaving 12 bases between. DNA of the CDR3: TGTGCCAGCAGTGAAGGGGCGCGGACGTCTGAAGCTTTCTTT. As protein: CASSEGARTSEAFF.

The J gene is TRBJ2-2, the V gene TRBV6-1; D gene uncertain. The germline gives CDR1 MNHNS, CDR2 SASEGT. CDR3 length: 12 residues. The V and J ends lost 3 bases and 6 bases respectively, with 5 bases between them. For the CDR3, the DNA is TGTGCCAGCAGTGAGAGGCCCGGGGAGCTGTTTTTT. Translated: CASSERPGELFF.

DNA for the CDR3: TGCGCCAGCAGCCCCGAGGGAGTTGGCACTGAAGCTTTCTTT. Residues: CASSPEGVGTEAFF. The chain is built from TRBV5-1 and TRBJ1-1; D unclear. The CDR3 has 14 amino acids. Germline assignment: CDR1 SGHRS and CDR2 YFSETQ. The V and J ends lost 4 bases and 4 bases respectively, with 14 bases between them.

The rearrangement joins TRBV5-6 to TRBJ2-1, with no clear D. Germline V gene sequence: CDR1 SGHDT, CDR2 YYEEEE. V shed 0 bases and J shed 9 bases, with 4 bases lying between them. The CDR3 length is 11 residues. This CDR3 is CASSLGPEQFF. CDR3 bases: TGTGCCAGCAGCTTGGGCCCTGAGCAGTTCTTC.

The CDR3 DNA reads TGTGCCAGCAGCTTAAACGGGGCTGGAGATACGCAGTATTTT. As protein: CASSLNGAGDTQYF. This chain joins TRBV7-3 and TRBJ2-3; tentatively, D is TRBD1 or TRBD2 (5 bases each). The germline gives CDR1 SGHTA, CDR2 FQGTGA. This CDR3 has 14 amino acids. V was trimmed by 1 base and J by 5 bases, leaving 10 bases between them.

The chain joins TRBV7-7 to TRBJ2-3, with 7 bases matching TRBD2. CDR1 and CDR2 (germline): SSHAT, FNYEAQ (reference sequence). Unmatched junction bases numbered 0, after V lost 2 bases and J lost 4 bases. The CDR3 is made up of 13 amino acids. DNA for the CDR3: TGTGCCAGCAGCTTAAGCGGGGCAGATACGCAGTATTTT. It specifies CASSLSGADTQYF. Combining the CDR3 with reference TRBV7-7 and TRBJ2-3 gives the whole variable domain GAGVSQSPRYKVTKRGQDVTLRCDPISSHATLYWYQQALGQGPEFLTYFNYEAQPDKSGLPSDRFSAERPEGSISTLTIQRTEQRDSAMYRCASSLSGADTQYFGPGTRLTVL.

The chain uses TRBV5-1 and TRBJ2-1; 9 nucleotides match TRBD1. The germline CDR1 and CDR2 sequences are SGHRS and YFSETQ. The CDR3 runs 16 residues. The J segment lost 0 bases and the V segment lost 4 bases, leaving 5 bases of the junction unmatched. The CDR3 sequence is CASSPQQGASYNEQFF. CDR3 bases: TGCGCCAGCAGCCCACAACAGGGGGCCTCCTACAATGAGCAGTTCTTC. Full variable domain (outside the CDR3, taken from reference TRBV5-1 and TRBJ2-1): KAGVTQTPRYLIKTRGQQVTLSCSPISGHRSVSWYQQTPGQGLQFLFEYFSETQRNKGNFPGRFSGRQFSNSRSEMNVSTLELGDSALYLCASSPQQGASYNEQFFGPGTRLTVL.